This is a list of T cell receptor beta chains from one sample in a study of graft-versus-host responses after intestinal transplantation. Profiling relied on immunoSEQ multiplex PCR, and the TCRdb table lists in-frame clones only, not all of them. Among roughly 45,000 clones listed, about 94% were seen once. Sequencing was performed on PBMCs, taken approximately 360 days after intestinal transplant. These receptors were taken from a human patient who received an intestinal transplant, so some T cells may come from the graft donor. CDR3s include the opening cysteine and the closing phenylalanine or tryptophan. The D gene is left open where the match is weak. Size values are once, few and many counts, or a class for expanded clones, and some rows have none.

. | TRBJ1-5 | TRBV4-1 | 21 | TRBD1 | TGCGCCAGCAGCCAAGTCCGTTGGGACAGGGCGCGGGGCTTTAGCAATCAGCCCCAGCATTTT | CASSQVRWDRARGFSNQPQHF
. | TRBJ2-7 | TRBV13 | 14 | . | TGTGCCAGCAGCTACCGGGACAACACTTACGAGCAGTACTTC | CASSYRDNTYEQYF
. | TRBJ2-1 | TRBV11-3 | 15 | . | TGTGCCAGCAGCTTTGGACCCAGCTCCTACAATGAGCAGTTCTTC | CASSFGPSSYNEQFF
. | TRBJ2-1 | TRBV29-1 | 13 | . | TGCAGCGGAGGGGACTTCTCCTACAATGAGCAGTTCTTC | CSGGDFSYNEQFF
. | TRBJ1-1 | TRBV5-1 | 14 | TRBD1 | TGCGCCAGTAGCTTGGGGACAGAGAACACTGAAGCTTTCTTT | CASSLGTENTEAFF
. | TRBJ2-3 | TRBV19 | 13 | . | TGTGCCAGTAGTATCCGGGAGAGCGATACGCAGTATTTT | CASSIRESDTQYF
. | TRBJ2-2 | TRBV5-1 | 16 | . | TGCGCCAGCAGCTTGCCCCCCCCTCATGACACCGGGGAGCTGTTTTTT | CASSLPPPHDTGELFF
. | TRBJ2-7 | TRBV6-5 | 14 | . | TGTGCCAGCAGTGACCTATACAGGGCTAACGAGCAGTACTTC | CASSDLYRANEQYF
. | TRBJ2-5 | TRBV29-1 | 13 | TRBD1 | TGCAGCGTTGAATCTGGACAGGGAGAGACCCAGTACTTC | CSVESGQGETQYF
. | TRBJ1-1 | TRBV9 | 18 | . | TGTGCCAGCAGCGAACCCCGGGACGTCCCGACGGGGAACACTGAAGCTTTCTTT | CASSEPRDVPTGNTEAFF
. | TRBJ1-5 | TRBV4-1 | 15 | TRBD1 | TGCGCCAGCAGCCAGGATAGGACAGGCTATCAGCCCCAGCATTTT | CASSQDRTGYQPQHF
. | TRBJ2-1 | TRBV7-3 | 13 | . | TGTGCCAGCAGCTCGCAAAAAAGGGGGGAGCAGTTCTTC | CASSSQKRGEQFF
. | TRBJ2-4 | TRBV19 | 14 | . | TGTGCCAGTAGGGGACCTACGTCTCTAAACATTCAGTACTTC | CASRGPTSLNIQYF
. | TRBJ2-1 | TRBV14 | 17 | . | TGTGCCAGCAGCCAAGATACCCTAGCCGCCACCTACAATGAGCAGTTCTTC | CASSQDTLAATYNEQFF
. | TRBJ2-7 | TRBV6-6 | 16 | . | TGTGCCAGCAGTTACTCGCTGACAGGTTCCCCCTACGAGCAGTACTTC | CASSYSLTGSPYEQYF
. | TRBJ2-3 | TRBV7-3 | 13 | . | TGTGCCAGCAGCTTCGGGAGCACAGATACGCAGTATTTT | CASSFGSTDTQYF
. | TRBJ2-3 | TRBV27 | 14 | . | TGTGCCAGCAGTTCCCCCAGCAGGGAAGATACGCAGTATTTT | CASSSPSREDTQYF
. | TRBJ2-2 | TRBV4-1 | 13 | TRBD2 | TGCGCCAGCAGCCAAGTGATCGCGGGAGCGTCCTTTTTT | CASSQVIAGASFF
. | TRBJ2-1 | TRBV28 | 11 | . | TGTGCCAGCAGTACCTTCCGTGAGCAGTTCTTC | CASSTFREQFF
. | TRBJ2-5 | TRBV6-5 | 13 | . | TGTGCCAGCAGTTCTCGCGCGGAGGAGACCCAGTACTTC | CASSSRAEETQYF
. | TRBJ2-2 | TRBV5-1 | 15 | TRBD1 | TGCGCCAGCAGCTCGTTGGACAGGACTGGCGGGGAGCTGTTTTTT | CASSSLDRTGGELFF
. | TRBJ1-3 | TRBV19 | 15 | . | TGTGCCAGTAGTATAGAAGAACTCTCTGGAAACACCATATATTTT | CASSIEELSGNTIYF
once | TRBJ2-1 | TRBV7-3 | 13 | . | TGTGCCAGCAGCTTTCGCAGGAGCGATGAGCAGTTCTTC | CASSFRRSDEQFF
. | TRBJ2-7 | TRBV5-6 | 13 | . | TGTGCCAGCACCTCGTCTGCTACCTACGAGCAGTACTTC | CASTSSATYEQYF
. | TRBJ2-1 | TRBV4-1 | 14 | TRBD2 | TGCGCCAGCAGCCACGGGACTAGCGGCAATGAGCAGTTCTTC | CASSHGTSGNEQFF
. | TRBJ2-7 | TRBV6-6 | 13 | . | TGTGCCAGCAGACCCGGGGGCCTCTACGAGCAGTACTTC | CASRPGGLYEQYF
. | TRBJ1-1 | TRBV10-3 | 16 | . | TGTGCCATCAGTGAGTCCCGTTCCCCGACCGCAGAACCAGCTTTCTTT | CAISESRSPTAEPAFF
once | TRBJ2-3 | TRBV6-5 | 13 | . | TGTGCCAGCAGACCGGGCCTCACAGATACGCAGTATTTT | CASRPGLTDTQYF
. | TRBJ2-1 | TRBV11-2 | 20 | TRBD2 | TGTGCCAGCAGCTTAGATTACCCAGCCAGGACTAGCGGGGGTGTAAATGAGCAGTTCTTC | CASSLDYPARTSGGVNEQFF